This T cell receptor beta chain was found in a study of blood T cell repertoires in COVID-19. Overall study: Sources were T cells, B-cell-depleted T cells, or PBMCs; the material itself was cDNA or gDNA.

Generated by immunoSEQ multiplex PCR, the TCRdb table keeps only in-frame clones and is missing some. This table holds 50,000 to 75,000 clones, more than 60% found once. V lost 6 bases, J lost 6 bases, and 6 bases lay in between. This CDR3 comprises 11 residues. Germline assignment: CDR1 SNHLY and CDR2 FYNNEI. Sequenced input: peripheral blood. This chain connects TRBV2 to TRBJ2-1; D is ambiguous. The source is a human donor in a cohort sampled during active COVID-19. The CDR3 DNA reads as TGTGCCAGCAGACAAAGCAATGAGCAGTTCTTC. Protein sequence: CASRQSNEQFF.